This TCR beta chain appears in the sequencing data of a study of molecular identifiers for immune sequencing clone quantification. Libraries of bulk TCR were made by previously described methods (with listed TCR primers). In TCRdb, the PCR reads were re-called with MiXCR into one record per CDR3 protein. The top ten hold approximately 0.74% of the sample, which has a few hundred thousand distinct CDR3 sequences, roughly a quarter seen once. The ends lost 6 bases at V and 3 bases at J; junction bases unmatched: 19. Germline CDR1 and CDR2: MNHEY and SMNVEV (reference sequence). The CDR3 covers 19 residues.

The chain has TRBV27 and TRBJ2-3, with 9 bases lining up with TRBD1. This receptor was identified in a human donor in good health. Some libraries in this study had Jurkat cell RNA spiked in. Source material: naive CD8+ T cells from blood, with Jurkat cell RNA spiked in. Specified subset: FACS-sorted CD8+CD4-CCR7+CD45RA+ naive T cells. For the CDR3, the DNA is TGTGCCAGCAGGTCCGGGACAGGGCACCGGGACGGGGGGACAGATACGCAGTATTTT. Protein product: CASRSGTGHRDGGTDTQYF.